These T cell receptor beta chains were read from a single sample in a study of OX40 agonist ivuxolimab in advanced cancers. The assay was immunoSEQ multiplex PCR, and TCRdb's table has in-frame clones only and misses some. The sample has 87,000 or so clones, about 85% seen once. Sequencing used CD4+ or CD8+ T cells sorted from blood, obtained in a trial of the OX40 agonist ivuxolimab. The receptors derive from an adult with an advanced solid tumor such as melanoma, head and neck, liver or kidney cancer. Each CDR3 is given with its conserved first and last residue. D genes are given only for firm matches. The size entry is marked missing in some rows and otherwise reads once, few, many or a size class.

clone_size	v_call	d_call	j_call	cdr3_aa	cdr3_nt
.	TRBV5-1	TRBD1	TRBJ2-7	CASSLDGTGKYEQYF	TGCGCCAGCAGCTTGGATGGGACAGGGAAATACGAGCAGTACTTC
once	TRBV4-1	TRBD1	TRBJ2-7	CASSQERTGASYEQYF	TGCGCCAGCAGCCAGGAAAGGACAGGGGCCTCCTACGAGCAGTACTTC
.	TRBV11-2	TRBD2	TRBJ2-3	CASSLAGGRADTQYF	TGTGCCAGCAGCCTAGCGGGAGGCAGGGCAGATACGCAGTATTTT
.	TRBV28	.	TRBJ2-1	CASRDRDWSSYNEQFF	TGTGCCAGCAGAGACCGGGACTGGAGCTCCTACAATGAGCAGTTCTTC
.	TRBV30	.	TRBJ2-3	CAWSPSSGADTQYF	TGTGCCTGGAGTCCCTCTTCCGGGGCAGATACGCAGTATTTT
.	TRBV19	TRBD2	TRBJ2-5	CASSLLAGVEETQYF	TGTGCCAGTAGTCTTCTAGCGGGGGTAGAAGAGACCCAGTACTTC
.	TRBV18	.	TRBJ2-7	CASSPGGTTYEQYF	TGTGCCAGCTCACCGGGGGGCACGACCTACGAGCAGTACTTC
.	TRBV11-3	.	TRBJ2-1	CASSSITGLQGEQFF	TGTGCCAGCAGTTCCATAACAGGGCTCCAGGGTGAGCAGTTCTTC
once	TRBV19	.	TRBJ1-2	CASSMWTQPNTYGYTF	TGTGCCAGTAGTATGTGGACACAACCAAATACCTATGGCTACACCTTC
.	TRBV6-5	TRBD1	TRBJ2-1	CASRPGQGVGEQFF	TGTGCCAGCAGGCCGGGACAGGGGGTGGGTGAGCAGTTCTTC
.	TRBV2	TRBD2	TRBJ2-1	CASRTGLAGGSNEQFF	TGTGCCAGCAGAACCGGACTAGCGGGAGGATCCAATGAGCAGTTCTTC
.	TRBV4-1	.	TRBJ2-5	CASSQQGLGQETQYF	TGCGCCAGCAGCCAGCAGGGGTTGGGACAAGAGACCCAGTACTTC
.	TRBV11-3	.	TRBJ2-1	CASSDLTSPLSYNEQFF	TGTGCCAGCAGCGACCTGACTAGTCCTCTCTCCTACAATGAGCAGTTCTTC
once	TRBV27	TRBD1	TRBJ2-4	CASSLGQGADIQYF	TGTGCCAGCAGTCTCGGACAGGGGGCGGACATTCAGTACTTC
.	TRBV28	.	TRBJ2-7	CASRRFYEQYF	TGTGCCAGCAGACGATTCTACGAGCAGTACTTC
.	TRBV27	TRBD1	TRBJ2-7	CASSVGQGPYEQYF	TGTGCCAGCAGTGTAGGACAGGGCCCCTACGAGCAGTACTTC
.	TRBV10-1	TRBD2	TRBJ2-7	CASSKREGRGYEQYF	TGCGCCAGCAGTAAGCGGGAGGGCAGGGGCTACGAGCAGTACTTC
.	TRBV11-2	.	TRBJ2-1	CASSLDTYNEQFF	TGTGCCAGCAGCTTAGACACCTACAATGAGCAGTTCTTC
.	TRBV5-6	TRBD2	TRBJ2-7	CASSWGAGRRFEQYF	TGTGCCAGCAGCTGGGGAGCGGGACGTCGGTTCGAGCAGTACTTC
.	TRBV4-3	TRBD2	TRBJ2-7	CASSQEAGAPTYEQYF	TGCGCCAGCAGCCAAGAAGCGGGGGCCCCAACCTACGAGCAGTACTTC
.	TRBV5-1	.	TRBJ2-7	CASRYRSGPYEQYF	TGCGCCAGCCGATACCGGTCGGGACCCTACGAGCAGTACTTC
.	TRBV9	.	TRBJ2-7	CASSPRGDRTYEQYF	TGTGCCAGCAGCCCCCGGGGGGACAGGACCTACGAGCAGTACTTC
.	TRBV2	.	TRBJ2-1	CASSDHVEGEQFF	TGTGCCAGCAGTGACCATGTGGAGGGTGAGCAGTTCTTC
.	TRBV5-1	.	TRBJ1-3	CASSPAQGALSGNTIYF	TGCGCCAGCAGTCCCGCGCAAGGGGCCCTTTCTGGAAACACCATATATTTT